Presented here are 31 T cell receptor beta chains from one specimen sequenced in a study of blood T cell repertoires in COVID-19. Some clones are missing from TCRdb's copy, which holds only in-frame ones; the method was immunoSEQ multiplex PCR. The data hold about 70,000 clones, with 81% observed a single time. Material for sequencing was peripheral blood. These receptors all stem from a woman between 65 and 79 years old with acute or convalescent COVID-19.

The genes are TRBV7-3 and TRBJ2-2; no definite D call. V lost 1 base, J lost 0 bases, and 15 bases lay in between. There are 18 residues in the CDR3. Germline loops: CDR1 SGHTA, CDR2 FQGTGA. CDR3 DNA: TGTGCCAGCAGCTTAAGCGATCAACCGTATTCGAACACCGGGGAGCTGTTTTTT. Translated: CASSLSDQPYSNTGELFF.

The V call is TRBV5-1, the J call TRBJ1-1; 7 nucleotides agree with TRBD1. Germline-derived CDR1 and CDR2 are SGHRS and YFSETQ. CDR3 size: 14 residues. Trimming took 3 bases from V and 1 from J; bases not matched to a gene: 3. CDR3 in amino acids: CASSSGQQNTEAFF. The CDR3 nucleotides read TGCGCCAGCAGCTCGGGACAGCAGAACACTGAAGCTTTCTTT.

This chain uses TRBV12-3 or TRBV12-4 with TRBJ1-2; D possibly corresponds to TRBD1 (5 bases). V dropped 5 bases and J dropped 7 bases, with 14 bases sitting between them. The CDR3 totals 13 residues. The CDR3 here is CASSMGGLSGYTF. The CDR3 coding sequence is TGTGCCAGCAGTATGGGGGGATTGAGTGGCTACACCTTC.

This clone was picked up a small number of times. The chain employs TRBV12-3 or TRBV12-4 and TRBJ1-2, with a possible D match to TRBD1 (5 bases). The CDR3 is 13 amino acids. The V gene lost 10 bases and the J gene lost 0 bases, with 12 bases spanning the gap. The CDR3 nucleotides are TGTGCCACCGCCAGGGCTACTAACTATGGCTACACCTTC. The encoded protein is CATARATNYGYTF.

The chain combines TRBV18 with TRBJ2-3; 7 bases are shared with TRBD1. The CDR3 is made up of 18 amino acids. CDR1 is KGHSH and CDR2 is LQKENI in the germline V gene. After removal of 4 bases from V and 4 bases from J, the junction contained 17 bases not matched to a gene. The CDR3 sequence: CASSLTIIEGGGADTQYF. The CDR3 DNA reads as TGTGCCAGCTCACTCACGATAATCGAAGGGGGCGGCGCAGATACGCAGTATTTT.

This clone was seen once. Here the CDR3 reads CASSADRATNTGELFF. As DNA, the CDR3 is TGTGCCAGCAGCGCCGACAGGGCGACGAACACCGGGGAGCTGTTTTTT. This chain uses TRBV2 with TRBJ2-2; TRBD1 matches 7 bases. V gave up 6 bases and J gave up 0 bases; unmatched junction bases: 7. This CDR3 has 16 residues. Germline CDR1 SNHLY, CDR2 FYNNEI.

The genes are TRBV19 and TRBJ1-6; D gene ambiguous. Trimming removed 1 base from V and 7 bases from J, with 14 bases in between. This CDR3 is built from 16 residues. Germline V gene data show CDR1 as LNHDA and CDR2 as SQIVND (reference sequence). The CDR3 here is CASSIASGLENSPLHF. DNA of the CDR3: TGTGCCAGTAGTATAGCGTCGGGTCTAGAGAATTCACCCCTCCACTTT.

The chain combines TRBV21-1 with TRBJ2-5; TRBD1 is the table's D call and was not checked against the DNA. TRBV21-1 is classified as a pseudogene. The CDR3 runs 15 residues. CDR3 DNA: TGTGCCAGCAGGTCGGAATCTAACAGGGCACAAACCCAGTACTTC. This encodes CASRSESNRAQTQYF.

The chain recombines TRBV12-3 or TRBV12-4 with TRBJ1-1; a weak D match, TRBD1 (6 bases). The CDR3 is 12 residues long. Trimming cost V 3 bases and J 8 bases, with 10 bases left between them. The CDR3 DNA reads as TGTGCCAGCAGTTTCCAGGGGAGAGAAGCTTTCTTT. Amino acids: CASSFQGREAFF.

The chain uses TRBV7-9 and TRBJ1-2; D gene uncertain. This CDR3 spans 14 amino acids. The V end lost 4 bases, the J end lost 2 bases, and 11 bases lay between the germline ends. The germline V gene has CDR1 SEHNR and CDR2 FQNEAQ (reference sequence). The CDR3 sequence is CASSYNSFNYGYTF. The DNA for the CDR3 is TGTGCCAGCAGCTATAACAGCTTCAACTATGGCTACACCTTC. The complete variable domain, with remaining parts taken from reference TRBV7-9 and TRBJ1-2, reads DTGVSQNPRHKITKRGQNVTFRCDPISEHNRLYWYRQTLGQGPEFLTYFQNEAQLEKSRLLSDRFSAERPKGSFSTLEIQRTEQGDSAMYLCASSYNSFNYGYTFGSGTRLTVV.

This chain joins TRBV11-2 and TRBJ2-3; no firm D call. Germline assignment: CDR1 SGHAT and CDR2 FQNNGV. The germline V and J ends were trimmed by 6 bases and 0 bases, with 19 bases remaining between them. The CDR3 covers 17 residues. The CDR3 DNA reads as TGTGCCAGCAGGTCTCCTTCGGCGGAGTCTAGCACAGATACGCAGTATTTT. Translating gives CASRSPSAESSTDTQYF.

This chain joins TRBV6-2 or TRBV6-3 and TRBJ1-1; D gene unclear. V lost 5 bases and J lost 0, with 7 bases in between. Germline CDR1 and CDR2: MNHEY and SVGEGT. The CDR3 is 13 residues long. The CDR3 region has the DNA TGTGCCAGCAGTAACAGTATGAACACTGAAGCTTTCTTT. Translating gives CASSNSMNTEAFF.

The genes are TRBV18 and TRBJ2-7; 11 nucleotides match TRBD1. J gave up 2 bases and V 3 bases, and 3 bases lay outside the gene matches. Germline CDR1 KGHSH, CDR2 LQKENI. The CDR3 runs to 15 residues. Here the CDR3 DNA reads TGTGCCAGCTCACCGGGACAGGGGGATACCTACGAGCAGTACTTC. It encodes CASSPGQGDTYEQYF.

This chain joins TRBV6-5 and TRBJ2-3, with 11 bases identical to TRBD2. The CDR3 totals 14 residues. Germline V CDR1 and CDR2: MNHEY, SVGAGI. V was clipped by 10 bases and J by 6 bases; unmatched bases: 9. The CDR3 sequence is CAIRTSGGDDTQYF. For the CDR3, the DNA is TGTGCCATCAGAACTAGCGGGGGAGACGATACGCAGTATTTT.

This chain joins TRBV6-6 and TRBJ2-2; tentative D call: TRBD2 (7 bases). The CDR3 has 12 residues. Germline V CDR1 and CDR2: MNHNY, SVGAGI (reference sequence). V was pared by 11 bases and J by 6 bases, with 13 bases between. DNA of the CDR3: TGTGCCGGGAGGGGGGCGGCCGGGGAGCTGTTTTTT. This encodes CAGRGAAGELFF.

The chain carries TRBV19 and TRBJ2-7; 7 positions agree with TRBD1. There are 12 residues in the CDR3. Germline V gene lookup returns CDR1 LNHDA and CDR2 SQIVND (reference sequence). V lost 5 bases to trimming and J lost 7 bases; unmatched junction nucleotides: 5. The CDR3 nucleotides read TGTGCCAGTAGTCCGACAGGGTGGGAGCAGTACTTC. It encodes CASSPTGWEQYF. Based on the CDR3 plus reference TRBV19 and TRBJ2-7, the full variable domain is DGGITQSPKYLFRKEGQNVTLSCEQNLNHDAMYWYRQDPGQGLRLIYYSQIVNDFQKGDIAEGYSVSREKKESFPLTVTSAQKNPTAFYLCASSPTGWEQYFGPGTRLTVT.

The rearrangement joins TRBV18 to TRBJ2-4; the match to TRBD1 covers 12 bases. J lost 9 bases, V lost 5 bases, and 5 bases had no gene match. This CDR3 is built from 14 residues. Germline V gives CDR1 KGHSH, CDR2 LQKENI. The CDR3 region is CASSMGQGASIQYF. CDR3 bases: TGTGCCAGCTCAATGGGACAGGGGGCAAGCATTCAGTACTTC.

A single count supports this clone. The chain is built from TRBV7-9 and TRBJ2-7; D is undetermined. The CDR3 is 15 residues long. Germline V gene lookup returns CDR1 SEHNR and CDR2 FQNEAQ (reference sequence). Trimming took off 5 bases at V and 2 bases at J, with 16 bases between the two ends. The CDR3 nucleotides are TGTGCCAGCAGCCCGTTCGCAGGCCCAGCCTACGAGCAGTACTTC. It codes for CASSPFAGPAYEQYF. Variable domain in full (rest from reference TRBV7-9 and TRBJ2-7): DTGVSQNPRHKITKRGQNVTFRCDPISEHNRLYWYRQTLGQGPEFLTYFQNEAQLEKSRLLSDRFSAERPKGSFSTLEIQRTEQGDSAMYLCASSPFAGPAYEQYFGPGTRLTVT.

This clone has just one count. The chain joins TRBV27 to TRBJ2-7; possibly TRBD1 for D (5 bases). V was trimmed by 2 bases and J by 2 bases, leaving 10 bases between them. Germline V CDR1 and CDR2: MNHEY, SMNVEV (reference sequence). The CDR3 has 14 amino acids. CDR3 bases: TGTGCCAGCAGTTTAAAGGGGTGGGCCTACGAGCAGTACTTC. It specifies CASSLKGWAYEQYF.

This clone showed up just a few times. The chain employs TRBV10-3 and TRBJ1-1, with no clear D. Germline assignment: CDR1 ENHRY and CDR2 SYGVKD. Between the trimmed V and J ends, which lost 1 base and 3 bases, there was a span of 9 bases. The CDR3 sequence is 14 residues long. The CDR3 region is CAISEYGEDTEAFF. The DNA for the CDR3 is TGTGCCATCAGTGAGTACGGGGAGGACACTGAAGCTTTCTTT.

The chain employs TRBV7-9 and TRBJ1-2; TRBD1 matches at 7 bases. CDR1 is SEHNR, CDR2 FQNEAQ, per germline (reference sequence). The CDR3 is 15 amino acids. V lost 7 bases, J lost 2 bases, and 10 bases stayed unmatched. CDR3: CASTISETGNYGYTF. CDR3 nucleotide sequence: TGTGCCAGCACCATTTCTGAGACAGGGAACTATGGCTACACCTTC.

The chain recombines TRBV27 with TRBJ1-2; D ambiguous. V lost 2 bases to trimming and J lost 7 bases, with 11 bases between them. Germline loops: CDR1 MNHEY, CDR2 SMNVEV (reference sequence). CDR3 length equals 13 residues. The CDR3 sequence: CASSLRAGSGYTF. In DNA form, the CDR3 reads TGTGCCAGCAGTTTAAGAGCGGGGTCTGGCTACACCTTC.

This chain joins TRBV10-3 and TRBJ1-1; D possibly corresponds to TRBD1 (6 bases). The V gene's germline CDR1 is ENHRY and CDR2 SYGVKD. This CDR3 is built from 12 residues. V shed 5 bases and J shed 5 bases, with 9 bases lying between them. In DNA form, the CDR3 reads TGTGCCATCAGTACCACAGGGACTGAAGCTTTCTTT. Translating gives CAISTTGTEAFF.

The J gene is TRBJ2-5, the V gene TRBV3-1 (or the pseudogene TRBV3-2); 7 bases agree with TRBD1. V lost 3 bases and J lost 2; bases outside the gene matches: 6. The CDR3 sequence is 15 residues long. Germline values: CDR1 LGHDT, CDR2 YNNKEL (reference sequence). CDR3 DNA: TGTGCCAGCAGCCACTACAGGGGTACACAAGAGACCCAGTACTTC. Its protein is CASSHYRGTQETQYF.

The J gene is TRBJ2-7, the V gene TRBV5-1; TRBD2 is a possible D gene (5 bases). V lost 0 bases to trimming and J lost 3 bases, with 10 bases between them. There are 14 residues in the CDR3. Germline-derived CDR1 and CDR2 are SGHRS and YFSETQ. The CDR3: CASSLVSENYEQYF. The CDR3 DNA reads TGCGCCAGCAGCTTGGTTAGCGAAAACTACGAGCAGTACTTC.

This clone was picked up a small number of times. The rearrangement joins TRBV7-2 to TRBJ2-1; 8 bases agree with TRBD2. Germline V CDR1 and CDR2: SGHTA, FQGNSA. J lost 5 bases, V lost 5 bases, and 8 bases had no gene match. There are 15 residues in the CDR3. CDR3 loop: CASSLSGLGNNEQFF. For the CDR3, the DNA is TGTGCCAGCAGCCTTTCGGGACTAGGTAACAATGAGCAGTTCTTC. The variable domain in full, with the rest retrieved from reference TRBV7-2 and TRBJ2-1, is GAGVSQSPSNKVTEKGKDVELRCDPISGHTALYWYRQSLGQGLEFLIYFQGNSAPDKSGLPSDRFSAERTGGSVSTLTIQRTQQEDSAVYLCASSLSGLGNNEQFFGPGTRLTVL.

The rearrangement joins TRBV7-6 to TRBJ2-3; TRBD1 matches at 8 bases. The V segment lost 10 bases and the J segment 4 bases; nucleotides outside the gene matches: 7. Germline-derived CDR1 and CDR2 are SGHVS and FNYEAQ. The CDR3 loop spans 13 amino acids. For the CDR3, the DNA is TGTGCCACCTCGACAGGGGATGCAGATACGCAGTATTTT. Protein product: CATSTGDADTQYF.

This chain links TRBV6-2 or TRBV6-3 with TRBJ2-6; 9 bases are a match to TRBD1. Germline-derived CDR1 and CDR2 are MNHEY and SVGEGT. This CDR3 has 17 residues. V dropped 5 bases and J dropped 0; count of bases not matched to a gene: 5. The CDR3 nucleotides read TGTGCCAGCAGTCCCGGGACAGGGATCTCTGGGGCCAACGTCCTGACTTTC. The encoded protein is CASSPGTGISGANVLTF.

The chain couples TRBV6-1 to TRBJ2-1, with 11 bases lining up with TRBD2. There are 17 residues in the CDR3. Germline lookup yields CDR1 MNHNS and CDR2 SASEGT. Germline trimming cut 2 bases from V and 9 bases from J; bases unmatched to any gene: 12. The CDR3 nucleotides are TGTGCCAGCAGTGAATACGGTGGTAGCGGGGGGGGGAGTGAGCAGTTCTTC. Amino acids: CASSEYGGSGGGSEQFF.

V is TRBV19 and J is TRBJ2-1, with 8 bases identical to TRBD2. The CDR3 runs 14 residues. Germline V CDR1 and CDR2: LNHDA, SQIVND (reference sequence). J was trimmed by 0 bases and V by 10 bases; bases with no gene match: 5. The CDR3 spells CATYGGGSYNEQFF. CDR3 in DNA: TGTGCCACTTACGGGGGGGGCTCCTACAATGAGCAGTTCTTC.

The genes are TRBV27 and TRBJ2-7; D might be TRBD2 (6 bases). The germline V gene has CDR1 MNHEY and CDR2 SMNVEV (reference sequence). The CDR3 length is 14 residues. V lost 3 bases to trimming and J lost 2 bases, with 11 bases between them. The CDR3 nucleotides are TGTGCCAGCAGTTTGTCGGGACTCCCCTACGAGCAGTACTTC. Amino acids: CASSLSGLPYEQYF.